The entry that follows covers one TCR beta chain sequence. Antigen specificity is unknown. The data are from a study of post-analysis software for immune sequencing data. Whole-study context: Recorded disease courses covered relapsing-remitting, secondary progressive and progressive-relapsing multiple sclerosis. Some patients had no subtype annotation.

Unique molecular identifiers were carried by the TCR beta cDNA libraries. Once roughly 1 to 10 million T cells were used, a few hundred thousand cDNA molecules resulted. TCRdb passed the PCR reads through MiXCR, listing each CDR3 protein once. The sample lists 450,000 or so distinct CDR3 sequences, roughly 45% occurring once. Overall study results and limits: A few TRBV segments appeared more often in patients than in controls, and TRBV5-6, TRBV5-1 and TRBV20-1 were among these. F measure showed strong co-clustering of same-batch samples. Patients with multiple sclerosis recorded significantly lower normalized Chao1 diversity than controls, the study found.

The CDR3 is made up of 14 amino acids. CDR1 and CDR2 (germline): DFQATT, SNEGSKA (reference sequence). This chain links TRBV20-1 with TRBJ2-4; 10 bases map to TRBD1. The J call is in doubt because the DNA end fits TRBJ2-7 better. The sequenced sample was blood. The receptor was isolated from a girl under 18 with multiple sclerosis. CDR3 DNA: TGCAGTGCTTGGGGGACAGGGGCGGGATACGAGCAGTACTTC. Protein: CSAWGTGAGYEQYF.